The sequence of this T cell receptor beta chain was determined in a study of Ad26.COV2.S vaccination and SARS-CoV-2 variants. On the study more broadly: Donor was assigned to the Ad26.COV2.S arm of trial COV1001. Doses of Ad26.COV2.S were injected into muscle once or twice, 56 days apart. The study, taken as a whole, reports: Total T cell responses may have been underestimated by the TCR breadth and depth analyses.

Profiling relied on immunoSEQ multiplex PCR, and the TCRdb table lists in-frame clones only, not all of them. Of roughly 400,000 clones in the sample, roughly 88% were seen once. On this clone: Its matching antigen is unknown.

Treatment defined: about 20 received Ad26.COV2.S at low or high dose, single or two shots; about 5 received placebo; per-sample allocation not given. After the first vaccine or placebo injection, samples were drawn on day 63. The donor's status was that of an adult aged 18-55 years in Boston. Trimming stripped 2 bases from V and 10 bases from J, with 21 bases between. Per the germline V gene, CDR1 is MRHNA and CDR2 is SNTAGT. The CDR3 loop spans 17 amino acids. The TCR comes from a person between 18 and 65 years old who received the Ad26.COV2.S COVID-19 vaccine or a placebo. This chain joins TRBV6-4 and TRBJ1-6; D is perhaps TRBD1 (6 bases). The sample consisted of peripheral blood, taken in a trial of Ad26.COV2.S vaccine versus placebo. CDR3 sequence: CASSDESGANPGSPLHF. In DNA form, the CDR3 reads TGTGCCAGCAGTGACGAGTCAGGGGCAAATCCAGGCTCACCCCTCCACTTT.